This T cell receptor beta chain was profiled in a study of circulating and synovial CD4+ cells in juvenile arthritis. Whole-study results and caveats: Overlap with synovium rose as more T cells were sequenced. Circulating pathogenic-like lymphocytes shared a substantially higher fraction of CDR3 sequences with synovium than bulk blood. These repertoires were less diverse than bulk blood CD4 repertoires.

With 4 bases clipped from V and 10 bases from J, the junction kept 18 bases outside the gene matches. Looked up from germline, CDR1 is KGHSH and CDR2 is LQKENI. The CDR3 spans 17 residues. The assay was immunoSEQ multiplex PCR, and TCRdb's table has in-frame clones only and misses some. The table has 11,000 to 15,000 clones, approximately 80% seen once. Sequenced samples came from active juvenile idiopathic arthritis patients. A remark on this clone: Its antigen is as yet unknown.

Material for sequencing was CD4+ T cells from synovial fluid. This sequence originates from a human patient with juvenile idiopathic arthritis. Some clones in this sample may be carry-over from other donors' samples. The chain uses TRBV18 and TRBJ2-1; 8 nucleotides align to TRBD1. The CDR3 reads CASSLRGPTALTLEQFF. The CDR3 DNA reads TGTGCCAGCTCACTCAGGGGGCCGACAGCCCTTACGCTCGAGCAGTTCTTC. The variable domain in full, completed from reference TRBV18 and TRBJ2-1, reads NAGVMQNPRHLVRRRGQEARLRCSPMKGHSHVYWYRQLPEEGLKFMVYLQKENIIDESGMPKERFSAEFPKEGPSILRIQQVVRGDSAAYFCASSLRGPTALTLEQFFGPGTRLTVL.